Each of the 23 T cell receptor beta chains below was sequenced from the same sample in a study of lymphopenia after photon versus proton radiotherapy. Generated by immunoSEQ multiplex PCR, the TCRdb table keeps only in-frame clones and is missing some. This sample has approximately 160,000 clones, with less than 90% found just once. The material sequenced was peripheral blood, taken from a patient treated with photon-based radiotherapy. The receptors derive from a man in his forties or fifties with gastric cancer.

The chain uses TRBV27 and TRBJ1-1, with 9 bases identical to TRBD1. Looked up from germline, CDR1 is MNHEY and CDR2 is SMNVEV (reference sequence). The V gene end was trimmed by 5 bases and the J gene end by 1 base; junction bases not matched to a gene: 11. The CDR3 sequence is 17 residues long. The CDR3 is CASSPQTWTGENTEAFF. The CDR3 bases are TGTGCCAGCAGTCCTCAGACGTGGACAGGGGAGAACACTGAAGCTTTCTTT.

The rearrangement uses TRBV4-3 and TRBJ1-1; the D gene is possibly TRBD1 (5 bases). V lost 0 bases to trimming and J lost 0 bases, with 14 bases between them. The CDR3 loop spans 17 amino acids. Looked up from germline, CDR1 is LGHNA and CDR2 is YSLEER. The CDR3 reads CASSQDLAGYMNTEAFF. Here the CDR3 DNA reads TGCGCCAGCAGCCAAGATTTGGCAGGGTATATGAACACTGAAGCTTTCTTT.

The chain joins TRBV6-1 to TRBJ1-5, with D possibly matching TRBD1 (5 bases). V was cut by 7 bases and J by 4 bases, with 11 bases left in between. Germline CDR1 MNHNS, CDR2 SASEGT. The CDR3 consists of 13 residues. The CDR3, as DNA: TGTGCCAGCACCGGGGCGCTAAATCAGCCCCAGCATTTT. It translates to CASTGALNQPQHF.

The V call is TRBV5-1, the J call TRBJ1-5; D not resolved. Trimming pared 2 bases from V and 2 bases from J, leaving 11 bases between. Germline V gene lookup returns CDR1 SGHRS and CDR2 YFSETQ. The CDR3 consists of 15 residues. CDR3 DNA: TGCGCCAGCAGCTTCGAGGGCCTGGGCAATCAGCCCCAGCATTTT. As protein: CASSFEGLGNQPQHF. The full variable domain, completed using reference TRBV5-1 and TRBJ1-5, is KAGVTQTPRYLIKTRGQQVTLSCSPISGHRSVSWYQQTPGQGLQFLFEYFSETQRNKGNFPGRFSGRQFSNSRSEMNVSTLELGDSALYLCASSFEGLGNQPQHFGDGTRLSIL.

This chain uses TRBV28 with TRBJ1-2; 11 nucleotides agree with TRBD1. The CDR3 runs 15 residues. Trimming took 1 base from V and 7 from J; bases not matched to a gene: 5. Germline loops: CDR1 MDHEN, CDR2 SYDVKM. The CDR3 is CASSLSDRGRGGYTF. DNA for the CDR3: TGTGCCAGCAGTTTATCGGACAGGGGGCGGGGTGGCTACACCTTC.

The CDR3 nucleotides are TGTGCCAGTAGTATAGAACGCAGGGTATCTCAGCCCCAGCATTTT. Protein product: CASSIERRVSQPQHF. J is TRBJ1-5 and V is TRBV19; TRBD1 might be the D (5 bases). Germline assignment: CDR1 LNHDA and CDR2 SQIVND (reference sequence). The V end was cut by 0 bases, the J end by 6 bases, with 12 bases between. This CDR3 comprises 15 residues.

The chain combines TRBV6-5 with TRBJ2-5; tentatively, D is TRBD1 or TRBD2 (6 bases each). Germline loops: CDR1 MNHEY, CDR2 SVGAGI. Trimming cost V 6 bases and J 7 bases, with 21 bases left between them. CDR3 length equals 15 residues. CDR3 sequence reads: CASRIGGGPAGTQYF. The CDR3 bases are TGTGCCAGCAGAATAGGGGGAGGCCCCGCGGGGACCCAGTACTTC.

The chain links TRBV6-6 to TRBJ2-2; no reliable D call. The V end lost 4 bases, the J end lost 4 bases, and 10 bases lay between the germline ends. The CDR3 runs to 14 residues. The germline V gene encodes CDR1 MNHNY and CDR2 SVGAGI (reference sequence). CDR3 protein: CASSSKMGTGELFF. As DNA, the CDR3 is TGTGCCAGCAGTTCCAAGATGGGCACCGGGGAGCTGTTTTTT.

The V and J genes are TRBV19 and TRBJ1-5; 7 nucleotides line up with TRBD1. Germline CDR1 LNHDA, CDR2 SQIVND (reference sequence). V lost 10 bases, J lost 2 bases, and 17 bases stayed unmatched. The CDR3 has 17 amino acids. CDR3 residues: CATRDEGAWSGNQPQHF. CDR3 nucleotide sequence: TGTGCCACCCGGGACGAGGGGGCATGGTCGGGCAATCAGCCCCAGCATTTT. Complete variable domain (other parts from reference TRBV19 and TRBJ1-5): DGGITQSPKYLFRKEGQNVTLSCEQNLNHDAMYWYRQDPGQGLRLIYYSQIVNDFQKGDIAEGYSVSREKKESFPLTVTSAQKNPTAFYLCATRDEGAWSGNQPQHFGDGTRLSIL.

This clone was recorded once. The chain combines TRBV6-5 with TRBJ1-2; the match to TRBD1 covers 7 bases. V shed 4 bases, J shed 7 bases, and the junction held 9 bases outside the gene matches. The CDR3 consists of 14 residues. Germline CDR1 is MNHEY and CDR2 is SVGAGI. Here the CDR3 DNA reads TGTGCCAGCAGTTCCTTTGACAGGGCTCTTGGCTACACCTTC. The encoded protein is CASSSFDRALGYTF.

CDR3 coding DNA: TGCGCCAGCAGCTTGTGGCTGGCTGAGGAGACCCAGTACTTC. Its translation is CASSLWLAEETQYF. The V gene is TRBV5-1, the J gene TRBJ2-5; no clear D gene. Looked up from germline, CDR1 is SGHRS and CDR2 is YFSETQ. The CDR3 is made up of 14 amino acids. V dropped 1 base and J dropped 5 bases, with 12 bases sitting between them.

The chain is built from TRBV10-2 and TRBJ1-1; D is unclear. With 3 bases removed from V and 4 bases from J, the gap between germline ends came to 12 bases. Germline CDR1 and CDR2: WSHSY and SAAADI. This CDR3 is built from 14 residues. CDR3 region: CASSDVGEGTEAFF. The CDR3 bases are TGCGCCAGCAGTGATGTTGGGGAGGGCACTGAAGCTTTCTTT.

This chain uses TRBV2 with TRBJ2-2; TRBD2 agrees at 8 bases. There are 15 residues in the CDR3. V dropped 6 bases and J dropped 4; count of bases not matched to a gene: 7. Germline V gene lookup returns CDR1 SNHLY and CDR2 FYNNEI. Written as DNA, the CDR3 is TGTGCCAGCAGCCAGCGGGAGAGGGCCACCGGGGAGCTGTTTTTT. Its translation is CASSQRERATGELFF. Full variable domain (missing parts from reference TRBV2 and TRBJ2-2): EPEVTQTPSHQVTQMGQEVILRCVPISNHLYFYWYRQILGQKVEFLVSFYNNEISEKSEIFDDQFSVERPDGSNFTLKIRSTKLEDSAMYFCASSQRERATGELFFGEGSRLTVL.

The V and J genes are TRBV10-1 and TRBJ2-2; 7 nucleotides agree with TRBD1. The CDR3 sequence is 15 residues long. Germline CDR1 is WNHNN and CDR2 is SYGVQD (reference sequence). V was pared by 3 bases and J by 4 bases, with 5 bases of the junction left unmatched. CDR3 sequence (DNA): TGCGCCAGCAGTGATCTCGGACAGGCCACCGGGGAGCTGTTTTTT. This gives the protein CASSDLGQATGELFF.

The chain has TRBV14 and TRBJ1-4; D call uncertain. Germline V gene data show CDR1 as SGHDN and CDR2 as FVKESK. This CDR3 contains 15 residues. Between the trimmed V and J ends, which lost 2 bases and 1 base, there was a span of 8 bases. The CDR3 sequence: CASSQWVGTNEKLFF. CDR3 DNA sequence: TGTGCCAGCAGCCAATGGGTGGGAACTAATGAAAAACTGTTTTTT.

The rearrangement joins TRBV5-6 to TRBJ2-3; 14 positions match TRBD2. V trimming: 2 bases; J trimming: 7 bases; junction bases outside the gene matches: 9. The CDR3 extends over 17 amino acids. Germline V CDR1 and CDR2: SGHDT, YYEEEE. The CDR3 bases are TGTGCCAGCAGCTTACCGGGACTAGCGGGAGAGGGTTATACGCAGTATTTT. Encoded protein: CASSLPGLAGEGYTQYF.

The V call is TRBV10-3, the J call TRBJ1-2, with 9 bases that match TRBD1. The CDR3 loop spans 14 amino acids. The junction had 5 bases not matched to a gene; V was cut back by 2 bases and J by 7 bases. Germline V lookup: CDR1 ENHRY, CDR2 SYGVKD. CDR3 protein: CAISERTGDRGYTF. In DNA form, the CDR3 reads TGTGCCATCAGTGAGAGGACAGGGGATCGTGGCTACACCTTC.

This clone was observed a single time. The chain joins TRBV7-9 to TRBJ1-5; 8 bases fit TRBD1. Germline lookup yields CDR1 SEHNR and CDR2 FQNEAQ (reference sequence). V was pared by 1 base and J by 4 bases, with 6 bases of the junction left unmatched. This CDR3 contains 16 residues. The CDR3: CASSLDTGTGNQPQHF. The CDR3 nucleotides read TGTGCCAGCAGCTTAGATACCGGGACAGGTAATCAGCCCCAGCATTTT.

The chain is built from TRBV18 and TRBJ2-1; TRBD2 agrees at 8 bases. This CDR3 spans 13 amino acids. Germline CDR1 and CDR2: KGHSH and LQKENI. Losses at the gene ends were 5 bases for V and 8 bases for J; bases not matched to a gene: 5. In DNA form, the CDR3 reads TGTGCCAGCTCAAGGACTAGCCGGGATGAGCAGTTCTTC. It is translated as CASSRTSRDEQFF. Looking up the rest from reference TRBV18 and TRBJ2-1 gives the full variable domain: NAGVMQNPRHLVRRRGQEARLRCSPMKGHSHVYWYRQLPEEGLKFMVYLQKENIIDESGMPKERFSAEFPKEGPSILRIQQVVRGDSAAYFCASSRTSRDEQFFGPGTRLTVL.

In this sample, this clone turned up a few times. The J gene is TRBJ1-1, the V gene TRBV30; D might be TRBD1 (6 bases). Germline V gene data show CDR1 as GTSNPN and CDR2 as SVGIG (reference sequence). The CDR3 sequence is 13 residues long. Trimming took off 3 bases at V and 2 bases at J, with 10 bases between the two ends. The CDR3 reads CAWRLQGNTEAFF. The CDR3 coding sequence is TGTGCCTGGAGACTACAGGGAAACACTGAAGCTTTCTTT.

This rearrangement joins TRBV27 to TRBJ1-2, with TRBD1 as a possible D gene (5 bases). Trimming removed 1 base at V and 2 bases at J, with 11 bases between. CDR3 length: 15 amino acids. Germline CDR1 MNHEY, CDR2 SMNVEV (reference sequence). CDR3 sequence reads: CASSLLGEGNYGYTF. The DNA of the CDR3 is TGTGCCAGCAGTTTATTAGGCGAGGGGAACTATGGCTACACCTTC.

The chain has TRBV5-4 and TRBJ1-2; D uncertain. Germline lookup yields CDR1 SGHNT and CDR2 YYREEE (reference sequence). Trimming cost V 0 bases and J 3 bases, with 3 bases left between them. The CDR3 consists of 12 residues. This CDR3 reads CASSLEDYGYTF. The DNA of the CDR3 is TGTGCCAGCAGCTTGGAGGACTATGGCTACACCTTC.

The CDR3 DNA is TGTGCCAGCAGCTTATGGTCTAGCGAGAGTTTCGGCGGGGAGCTGTTTTTT. Translation: CASSLWSSESFGGELFF. The V and J genes are TRBV7-9 and TRBJ2-2, with TRBD2 as a possible D gene (6 bases). Germline V lookup: CDR1 SEHNR, CDR2 FQNEAQ (reference sequence). The CDR3 consists of 17 residues. Trimming cost V 2 bases and J 7 bases, with 20 bases left between them. Complete variable domain (other parts from reference TRBV7-9 and TRBJ2-2): DTGVSQNPRHKITKRGQNVTFRCDPISEHNRLYWYRQTLGQGPEFLTYFQNEAQLEKSRLLSDRFSAERPKGSFSTLEIQRTEQGDSAMYLCASSLWSSESFGGELFFGEGSRLTVL.